Below, 28 T cell receptor beta chains from the same sample are listed, as sequenced in a study of siplizumab effects on memory and regulatory T cells (dated by TCRdb to the late 2010s). Library preparation used the immunoSEQ multiplex PCR assay. The source is immuneACCESS, and TCRdb retained only in-frame sequences with V and J called. Part of the clones is not carried over; for the studies checked, unresolved V genes explain less than half of this, and the remainder is unexplained. Within this sample are about 97,000 clones, with approximately 90% of them counted one time only. In total, the top ten clones hold about 1.1% of the sample. Source material: CD4+ T cells sorted from blood. The receptor source for this set is a human donor in good health.

The chain has TRBV28 and TRBJ2-7; 7 bases are shared with TRBD2. Germline lookup yields CDR1 MDHEN and CDR2 SYDVKM. V lost 7 bases to trimming and J lost 2 bases; unmatched junction nucleotides: 11. The CDR3 spans 15 residues. The CDR3 protein is CASIGWKRGTYEQYF. Written as DNA, the CDR3 is TGTGCCAGCATTGGTTGGAAGCGGGGCACCTACGAGCAGTACTTC.

J is TRBJ2-5 and V is TRBV7-6; TRBD2 is a possible D gene (6 bases). CDR3 length: 15 residues. The ends were cut back, 5 bases at V and 7 bases at J, with 20 bases in the middle. Germline loops: CDR1 SGHVS, CDR2 FNYEAQ. The CDR3 spells CASSPASVAVWTQYF. CDR3 bases: TGTGCCAGCAGCCCCGCTAGCGTGGCGGTCTGGACCCAGTACTTC.

This rearrangement joins TRBV5-5 to TRBJ2-7, with D possibly called TRBD1 or TRBD2 (6 bases each). Per the germline V gene, CDR1 is SGHKS and CDR2 is YYEKEE (reference sequence). With 1 base removed from V and 6 bases from J, the gap between germline ends came to 17 bases. CDR3 length equals 15 residues. This CDR3 is CASSLLRGPLVEQYF. The DNA for the CDR3 is TGTGCCAGCAGCTTGCTCCGGGGGCCTTTAGTCGAGCAGTACTTC.

The chain uses TRBV7-9 and TRBJ2-1; the D is unclear. CDR3 size: 13 residues. The V gene lost 1 base and the J gene lost 9 bases, with 10 bases spanning the gap. In germline, CDR1 is SEHNR, CDR2 FQNEAQ (reference sequence). CDR3 DNA: TGTGCCAGCAGCTTAGTTGGCGTGGGTGAGCAGTTCTTC. Translating it yields CASSLVGVGEQFF.

The chain joins TRBV5-1 to TRBJ1-1; D possibly corresponds to TRBD1 (5 bases). The V end lost 4 bases, the J end lost 5 bases, and 18 bases lay between the germline ends. Germline CDR1 SGHRS, CDR2 YFSETQ. The CDR3 extends over 15 amino acids. CDR3 nucleotides: TGCGCCAGCAGCCCCACGGCAGGGCTGAGAACTGAAGCTTTCTTT. Protein sequence: CASSPTAGLRTEAFF.

This sequence joins TRBV11-1 and TRBJ2-1; 11 positions match TRBD2. This CDR3 spans 17 amino acids. J gave up 4 bases and V 4 bases, and 9 bases lay outside the gene matches. CDR1 and CDR2 from the germline V gene are SGHAT and FQDESV (reference sequence). CDR3 bases: TGTGCCAGCAGCTCCCGGACACTAGCGGGAGAGTACAATGAGCAGTTCTTC. Translating it yields CASSSRTLAGEYNEQFF. Drawing the rest from reference TRBV11-1 and TRBJ2-1, the complete variable domain is EAEVAQSPRYKITEKSQAVAFWCDPISGHATLYWYRQILGQGPELLVQFQDESVVDDSQLPKDRFSAERLKGVDSTLKIQPAELGDSAMYLCASSSRTLAGEYNEQFFGPGTRLTVL.

V gene TRBV6-1 combines with J gene TRBJ2-5, with D perhaps given as TRBD1 or TRBD2 (7 bases each). The CDR3 sequence is 17 residues long. Germline V lookup: CDR1 MNHNS, CDR2 SASEGT. The germline V and J ends were trimmed by 1 base and 6 bases, with 21 bases remaining between them. The CDR3 is CASSEVAGRGRSQTQYF. The CDR3 region has the DNA TGTGCCAGCAGTGAAGTGGCGGGGAGGGGGCGCAGCCAGACCCAGTACTTC.

V gene TRBV5-4 combines with J gene TRBJ2-2, with a tentative D call TRBD1 (5 bases). The CDR3 is made up of 14 amino acids. The germline V gene has CDR1 SGHNT and CDR2 YYREEE (reference sequence). The V end lost 4 bases, the J end lost 5 bases, and 12 bases lay between the germline ends. The CDR3 loop reads CASSGSGWTGELFF. CDR3 sequence (DNA): TGTGCCAGCAGCGGGTCAGGGTGGACCGGGGAGCTGTTTTTT.

J is TRBJ2-3 and V is TRBV10-2, with D unclear. Germline assignment: CDR1 WSHSY and CDR2 SAAADI. The CDR3 contains 14 residues. Trimming cost V 5 bases and J 2 bases, with 11 bases left between them. The CDR3 loop is CASSFVGVTDTQYF. CDR3 in DNA: TGCGCCAGCAGTTTTGTGGGCGTCACAGATACGCAGTATTTT.

The chain is built from TRBV11-2 and TRBJ2-1; maybe TRBD2 (5 bases). This CDR3 is built from 16 residues. Between the trimmed V and J ends, which lost 2 bases and 3 bases, there was a span of 14 bases. Germline values: CDR1 SGHAT, CDR2 FQNNGV. The CDR3 DNA sequence: TGTGCCAGCAGCTTACTGGACTCATTCGTCTACAATGAGCAGTTCTTC. The encoded protein is CASSLLDSFVYNEQFF.

This clone was seen ten or more times. CDR3: CASKGSGNTIYF. The CDR3 DNA reads TGTGCCAGCAAAGGGTCTGGAAACACCATATATTTT. The chain carries TRBV2 and TRBJ1-3, with unresolved D. Germline CDR1 is SNHLY and CDR2 is FYNNEI. CDR3 length: 12 amino acids. V was cut by 7 bases and J by 1 base, with 5 bases left in between.

The V and J genes are TRBV30 and TRBJ1-2; possibly TRBD1 for D (5 bases). The germline CDR1 and CDR2 sequences are GTSNPN and SVGIG (reference sequence). The CDR3 spans 16 residues. V lost 2 bases and J lost 2, with 18 bases in between. The DNA of the CDR3 is TGTGCCTGGAGTCGATATAGACAGCCTATAAACTATGGCTACACCTTC. It translates to CAWSRYRQPINYGYTF.

This clone was counted once. The chain employs TRBV7-9 and TRBJ2-7, with 11 bases matching TRBD1. The CDR3 covers 15 residues. The J segment lost 5 bases and the V segment lost 5 bases, leaving 8 bases of the junction unmatched. CDR1 SEHNR and CDR2 FQNEAQ come from the germline V gene (reference sequence). The CDR3 loop is CASSRTGGKGDEQYF. As DNA, the CDR3 is TGTGCCAGCAGCCGGACAGGGGGCAAAGGCGACGAGCAGTACTTC. The complete variable domain, with remaining parts taken from reference TRBV7-9 and TRBJ2-7, reads DTGVSQNPRHKITKRGQNVTFRCDPISEHNRLYWYRQTLGQGPEFLTYFQNEAQLEKSRLLSDRFSAERPKGSFSTLEIQRTEQGDSAMYLCASSRTGGKGDEQYFGPGTRLTVT.

The chain links TRBV19 to TRBJ1-5; TRBD1 matches 7 bases. Unmatched junction bases numbered 5, after V lost 4 bases and J lost 2 bases. The length of the CDR3 is 15 residues. Germline-derived CDR1 and CDR2 are LNHDA and SQIVND (reference sequence). The CDR3 nucleotides read TGTGCCAGTAGTACAACAGGGGTCGGCAATCAGCCCCAGCATTTT. It codes for CASSTTGVGNQPQHF.

The rearrangement links TRBV6-1 to TRBJ2-2; 9 bases are shared with TRBD1. CDR1 MNHNS and CDR2 SASEGT come from the germline V gene. J gave up 1 base and V 4 bases, and 4 bases lay outside the gene matches. This CDR3 has 16 amino acids. CDR3 coding DNA: TGTGCCAGCAGTGTGGACAGGGGCCGGAACACCGGGGAGCTGTTTTTT. It codes for CASSVDRGRNTGELFF.

This sequence joins TRBV5-6 and TRBJ2-1; TRBD1 or TRBD2 may be the D gene (7 bases each). V lost 2 bases to trimming and J lost 6 bases, with 15 bases between them. This CDR3 spans 15 amino acids. CDR1 and CDR2 (germline): SGHDT, YYEEEE. The CDR3 spells CASSLKDREGNEQFF. The CDR3 bases are TGTGCCAGCAGCTTAAAAGACAGGGAGGGCAATGAGCAGTTCTTC.

The chain joins TRBV19 to TRBJ2-1, with 9 bases aligning to TRBD2. With V trimmed by 5 bases and J by 11 bases, 10 bases remained unmatched. Germline values: CDR1 LNHDA, CDR2 SQIVND (reference sequence). The CDR3 is 14 residues long. The CDR3 is CASSPAGGSSKQFF. The CDR3 nucleotides read TGTGCCAGTAGTCCCGCGGGGGGGTCGAGTAAGCAGTTCTTC.

The CDR3 sequence: CAISVRQENGYTF. CDR3 DNA: TGTGCCATCAGTGTGCGACAGGAAAATGGCTACACCTTC. The V gene is TRBV10-3, the J gene TRBJ1-2; maybe TRBD1 (6 bases). Deletions cut 4 bases from V and 6 bases from J, with 12 bases between. The germline gives CDR1 ENHRY, CDR2 SYGVKD. CDR3 length: 13 residues.

This sequence joins TRBV7-2 and TRBJ2-1, with D possibly being TRBD2 (6 bases). V gave up 3 bases and J gave up 10 bases, with 16 bases separating them. The CDR3 contains 14 residues. Germline-derived CDR1 and CDR2 are SGHTA and FQGNSA. Here the CDR3 reads CASSFSGGEFEQFF. In nucleotides, the CDR3 is TGTGCCAGCAGCTTCTCTGGAGGGGAATTCGAGCAGTTCTTC.

The chain is built from TRBV5-1 and TRBJ2-1; 9 positions match TRBD1. The CDR3 runs to 14 residues. CDR1 SGHRS and CDR2 YFSETQ come from the germline V gene. With V trimmed by 5 bases and J by 9 bases, 9 bases remained unmatched. The CDR3 reads CASRARQGGFEQFF. The CDR3 DNA reads TGCGCCAGCAGAGCGAGACAGGGGGGCTTTGAGCAGTTCTTC.

CDR3 in amino acids: CASSLIGGDSNQPQHF. For the CDR3, the DNA is TGTGCCAGCAGCTTGATTGGGGGAGATAGCAATCAGCCCCAGCATTTT. This chain uses TRBV5-7 with TRBJ1-5, with D possibly matching TRBD1 (5 bases). TRBV5-7 is designated an ORF whose function remains uncertain. Trimming removed 1 base from V and 0 bases from J, with 11 bases in between. This CDR3 has 16 residues.

The V call is TRBV7-3, the J call TRBJ2-1; 9 nucleotides align to TRBD1. CDR3 length: 12 amino acids. J gave up 15 bases and V 5 bases, and 8 bases lay outside the gene matches. CDR1 is SGHTA, CDR2 FQGTGA, per germline. The CDR3 DNA is TGTGCCAGCAGCGAGGGGACAGGGCGTCTGTTCTTC. It translates to CASSEGTGRLFF.

The J gene is TRBJ1-1, the V gene TRBV15, with a possible D match to TRBD1 (6 bases). This CDR3 contains 17 residues. Germline V CDR1 and CDR2: LNHNV, YYDKDF (reference sequence). V was clipped by 0 bases and J by 0 bases, with 14 bases between them. CDR3 protein: CATSRDRFGGLNTEAFF. The CDR3 DNA is TGTGCCACCAGCAGAGATAGATTCGGGGGCCTGAACACTGAAGCTTTCTTT.

This CDR3 is CASSQGGHTEAFF. The CDR3 region has the DNA TGTGCCAGCTCACAAGGTGGGCACACTGAAGCTTTCTTT. The chain joins TRBV18 to TRBJ1-1; D is unclear. V was trimmed by 4 bases and J by 3 bases, leaving 9 bases between them. Per germline, CDR1 KGHSH and CDR2 LQKENI. The CDR3 has 13 residues.

The V and J genes are TRBV11-2 and TRBJ2-7; D is perhaps TRBD1 (6 bases). This CDR3 region has 12 residues. Trimming left V 4 bases short and J 6 bases short, with 10 bases between. Germline CDR1 SGHAT, CDR2 FQNNGV. CDR3 nucleotide sequence: TGTGCCAGCAGCTCCCCCAGGGGCGAGCAGTACTTC. It encodes CASSSPRGEQYF.

V is TRBV7-2 and J is TRBJ1-1; D uncertain. This CDR3 has 14 residues. CDR1 is SGHTA and CDR2 is FQGNSA in the germline V gene. Between the trimmed V and J ends, which lost 1 base and 0 bases, there was a span of 6 bases. Written as DNA, the CDR3 is TGTGCCAGCAGCTTAGACGGAATGAACACTGAAGCTTTCTTT. Translated, it gives CASSLDGMNTEAFF.

The chain carries TRBV9 and TRBJ1-4; 9 bases line up with TRBD1. The V gene end was trimmed by 4 bases and the J gene end by 7 bases; junction bases not matched to a gene: 5. The CDR3 length is 14 residues. Germline-derived CDR1 and CDR2 are SGDLS and YYNGEE. CDR3 in amino acids: CASSFGTGPEKLFF. The CDR3, as DNA: TGTGCCAGCAGCTTTGGGACAGGGCCTGAAAAACTGTTTTTT.

This clone was picked up one time. The CDR3: CASSLGFTAYEQYF. The CDR3 nucleotides read TGTGCCAGCAGCCTAGGTTTCACCGCCTACGAGCAGTACTTC. The chain couples TRBV14 to TRBJ2-7; D unclear. In germline, CDR1 is SGHDN, CDR2 FVKESK. The V end was cut by 4 bases, the J end by 2 bases, with 12 bases between. There are 14 residues in the CDR3.